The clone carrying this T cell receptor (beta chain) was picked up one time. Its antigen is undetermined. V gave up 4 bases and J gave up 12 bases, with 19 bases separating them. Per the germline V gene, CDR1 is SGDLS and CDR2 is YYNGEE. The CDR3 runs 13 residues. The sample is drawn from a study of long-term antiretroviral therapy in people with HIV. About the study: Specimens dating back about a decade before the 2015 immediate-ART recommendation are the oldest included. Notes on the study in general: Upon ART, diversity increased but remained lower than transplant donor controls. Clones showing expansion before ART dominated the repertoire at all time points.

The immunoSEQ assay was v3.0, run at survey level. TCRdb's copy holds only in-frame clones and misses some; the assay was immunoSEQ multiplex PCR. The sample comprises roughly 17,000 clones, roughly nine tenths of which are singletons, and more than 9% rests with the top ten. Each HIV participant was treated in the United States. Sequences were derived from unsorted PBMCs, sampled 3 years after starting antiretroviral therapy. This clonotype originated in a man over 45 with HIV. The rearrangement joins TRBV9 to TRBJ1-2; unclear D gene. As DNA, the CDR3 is TGTGCCAGCAGCTTACCATCATCAGAGGCTAACACCTTC. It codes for CASSLPSSEANTF.